This T cell receptor (beta chain) came from a study of OX40 agonist ivuxolimab in advanced cancers. Study-wide points: Averaged across samples, CD8+ T cells carried more expanded clones than CD4+ did.

With respect to this clone: Its target is unknown.

Method: immunoSEQ multiplex PCR; TCRdb's copy keeps in-frame clones and lacks some. Seen here are approximately 50,000 clones, about 80% observed once, and the top ten hold about 3.8%. The CDR3 covers 13 residues. CDR1 is ENHRY and CDR2 is SYGVKD in the germline V gene. V was clipped by 11 bases and J by 6 bases, with 18 bases between them. Here the sequenced sample was CD4+ or CD8+ T cells sorted from blood, taken in a trial of the OX40 agonist ivuxolimab. This receptor was taken from an adult with an advanced solid tumor such as melanoma, head and neck, liver or kidney cancer. The genes are TRBV10-3 and TRBJ2-3; tentatively, D is TRBD2 (5 bases). This CDR3 reads CAAQAGGGDTQYF. The CDR3 bases are TGTGCCGCGCAAGCAGGCGGCGGGGATACGCAGTATTTT.